This T cell receptor (beta chain) was identified in a study of regulatory T cells in long-lasting Graves disease. CDR1 and CDR2 from the germline V gene are ENHRY and SYGVKD. The CDR3 extends over 15 amino acids. Germline trimming cut 3 bases from V and 0 bases from J; bases unmatched to any gene: 4. The sample's time point: newly diagnosed GD, antithyroid drugs for less than 3 months. PBMCs provided the RNA from which the TCR library was made. Graves' disease was diagnosed by American Thyroid Association guidelines. Combining iRepertoire HTBI primers with Arm-PCR of CDR3 regions, the authors built TCR beta libraries. MiXCR was run by TCRdb on the multiplex PCR reads, yielding one entry per CDR3 protein. The sample consists of around 250,000 distinct CDR3 sequences, around 20% of them appearing once. Whole-study results and caveats: The small sample size may have reduced accuracy. New patients shared fewer public clonotypes (more than 850) than persistent patients did (more than 2,500).

This clonotype was picked up many times. Its specificity is unknown. V and J are TRBV10-3 and TRBJ2-7; TRBD1 aligns across 8 bases. The receptor's source is a female donor with Graves disease. Sequencing used peripheral blood mononuclear cells (PBMCs), obtained at new diagnosis, from a patient treated with antithyroid drugs. The chain's CDR3 is CAISDSGQGSYEQYF. Here the CDR3 DNA reads TGTGCCATCAGTGACTCCGGACAGGGCTCCTACGAGCAGTACTTC.